The sequence of this TCR beta chain was determined in a study of blood T cell repertoires in COVID-19. Study at large: Spain, Italy and the United States supplied samples that represented acute and convalescent COVID-19. Nucleic acid was either cDNA or gDNA, and it came from T cells, B-cell-depleted T cells, or PBMCs.

Methods used by the authors: Using reference gene primer amplification, nucleated cell counts were estimated. Assay used: immunoSEQ multiplex PCR; TCRdb lists only in-frame clones, some missing. The V and J calls and clone size were taken over from that table, and D and trimming were inferred from the DNA. The data contain around 230,000 clones, just under 85% of them singletons. Germline lookup yields CDR1 SGHVS and CDR2 FQNEAQ. The V end was cut by 4 bases, the J end by 0 bases, with 10 bases between. The CDR3 covers 16 residues. The V call is TRBV7-8, the J call TRBJ1-6; a possible D gene is TRBD1 (6 bases). The source material was peripheral blood. This receptor was obtained from an elderly woman with acute or convalescent COVID-19. CDR3 in DNA: TGTGCCAGCAGCTATGGACAGAGCTCCTATAATTCACCCCTCCACTTT. Translating it yields CASSYGQSSYNSPLHF.